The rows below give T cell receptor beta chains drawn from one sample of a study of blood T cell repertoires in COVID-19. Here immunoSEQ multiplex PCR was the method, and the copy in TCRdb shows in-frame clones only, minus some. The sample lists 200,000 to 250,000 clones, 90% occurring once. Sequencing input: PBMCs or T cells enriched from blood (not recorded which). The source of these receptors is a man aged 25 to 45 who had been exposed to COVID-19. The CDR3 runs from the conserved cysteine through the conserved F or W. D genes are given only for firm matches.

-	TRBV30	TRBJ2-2	TGTGCCTGGAGTCGAGGTGGGGAGCTGTTTTTT	CAWSRGGELFF
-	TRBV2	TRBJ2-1	TGTGCCAGCAGGGCGACAGAAGACAATGAGCAGTTCTTC	CASRATEDNEQFF
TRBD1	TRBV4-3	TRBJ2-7	TGCGCCAGCAGCCAAGGTTGGACAGGGAACTACGAGCAGTACTTC	CASSQGWTGNYEQYF
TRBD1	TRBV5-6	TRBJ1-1	TGTGCCAGCAGCCTACGGTATCTACAGGGGATGTGGGCTGAAGCTTTCTTT	CASSLRYLQGMWAEAFF
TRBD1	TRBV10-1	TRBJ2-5	TGCGCCAGCAGTGATCACGGGACAGGAGAGACCCAGTACTTC	CASSDHGTGETQYF
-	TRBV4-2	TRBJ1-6	TGTGCCAGCAGCTTCACCTATAATTCACCCCTCCACTTT	CASSFTYNSPLHF
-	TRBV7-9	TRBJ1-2	TGTGCCAGCAGCCGGGGGGTCTATGGCTACACCTTC	CASSRGVYGYTF
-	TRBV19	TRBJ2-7	TGTGCCAGTAGTATACGCACGGACAGCGAGCAGTACTTC	CASSIRTDSEQYF
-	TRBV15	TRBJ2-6	TGTGCCACCAGCAGAGATGCAGGGGTGGTCGCAGGGGCCAACGTCCTGACTTTC	CATSRDAGVVAGANVLTF
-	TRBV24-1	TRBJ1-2	TGTGCCACCGGGGTCGGACTGAACTATGGCTACACCTTC	CATGVGLNYGYTF
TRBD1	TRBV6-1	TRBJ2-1	TGTGCCAGCAGTGAATTTTATACAGGGGGCTTGAGTGAGCAGTTCTTC	CASSEFYTGGLSEQFF
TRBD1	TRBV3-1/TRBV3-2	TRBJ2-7	TGTGCCAGCAGCCACACCGGGACAGGGGGCGAGGAGCAGTACTTC	CASSHTGTGGEEQYF